This T cell receptor beta chain originates from a study of T cell responses to AZD1222 COVID-19 vaccine (dated by TCRdb to 2020 to 2022). Context from the whole study: A total of 230 or so trial participants underwent TCR sequencing, of whom 200 to 220 received two doses of AZD1222 and around 25 received two doses of the MenACWY control vaccine. Trial participants were enrolled into age subgroups of 18-55, 56-69 and 70-plus years, which contained about 150, 28 and 57 TCR-sequenced participants, respectively.

Findings and caveats that apply to the study as a whole: The whole spike protein was spanned by vaccine-associated CD4 TCRs, and dominant responses were seen in regions 160-218 and 743-854. Reportedly, almost half of the unique spike-specific TCRs recognized epitopes lying outside the regions that are mutated in the B.1.351 and B.1.1.7 variants. The 56-69-year group was small, and its depth increase did not reach significance, likely because of low power. Participants were mostly white British and included more females than males, and it was suggested by the authors that clonal diversity may have been underestimated. After two AZD1222 doses, both the breadth and the depth of spike-specific TCRs were significantly higher than at day 0 and than in MenACWY recipients. Conclusions about previously exposed vaccinees are limited because only a handful of AZD1222 recipients were SARS-CoV-2 seropositive at baseline. Because no day 14 peak-response samples were available, the repertoires could be characterized only after the peak T cell response.

The time point label for this specimen denotes: about 28 days (+/-7) after the second vaccine dose. AZD1222 recipients with second doses at about 4 weeks or about 12 weeks were pooled, because spike-specific TCR depth and breadth did not differ between schedules. Vaccinee samples came from UK trials COV001 and COV002, including a single-blind randomized controlled phase 2/3 trial of AZD1222 (ChAdOx1 nCoV-19) in healthy adults. For TCRbeta chain sequencing, PBMC samples were collected from trial participants at day 0 and at day 28 after the second dose. Concerning this clone: There is no known antigen for this receptor. No quality values exist for individual bases; no much larger clone is one base distant.

The CDR3 regions of human TCRbeta chains were subjected to immunosequencing. The study's processing was this. TCRs in the repertoires were matched against a reference library of SARS-CoV-2-specific TCRs that had been generated with the MIRA antigen-specificity platform. Breadth was defined as the fraction of unique TCRs that were SARS-CoV-2-associated. Depth was defined as the fraction of total T cells that were SARS-CoV-2-associated. Using the MIRA data, every spike-specific TCR was mapped to the spike region that the TCR reacted to and assigned to either a CD4 or a CD8 class. Log10-transformed breadth and depth values were compared by one-way ANOVA with Sidak's multiple comparisons tests. This is the immuneACCESS table as TCRdb keeps it, with only in-frame sequences that have V and J called. A part of the clones is gone; compared with another copy, unresolved V genes explain less than half, and the rest is unexplained. The V and J calls and the clone size are those of that table, but D and trimming were determined from the DNA. This sample is represented by around 200,000 clones; around 90% of them were singletons. The ten biggest clones cover approximately 26% of the sample.

The CDR3 holds 14 amino acids from the cysteine to the phenylalanine. Here the CDR3 DNA is all that survives: 42 bases in frame from base 1. CDR1 and CDR2, looked up from the germline V gene, are SGHTA and FQGNSA. V loses 2 bases, J loses 6 bases, and the germline ends lie 14 bases apart. The TCR comes from an adult who received the AZD1222 COVID-19 vaccine. This specimen consisted of peripheral blood, obtained 28 days after the second AZD1222 dose. Recombination connected TRBV7-2 to TRBJ2-7, with no reliable assignment of the D segment. The CDR3 region reads CASSLSRTLLEQYF. The nucleotide sequence reads as follows: TGTGCCAGCAGCTTAAGCAGGACCCTCCTCGAGCAGTACTTC.